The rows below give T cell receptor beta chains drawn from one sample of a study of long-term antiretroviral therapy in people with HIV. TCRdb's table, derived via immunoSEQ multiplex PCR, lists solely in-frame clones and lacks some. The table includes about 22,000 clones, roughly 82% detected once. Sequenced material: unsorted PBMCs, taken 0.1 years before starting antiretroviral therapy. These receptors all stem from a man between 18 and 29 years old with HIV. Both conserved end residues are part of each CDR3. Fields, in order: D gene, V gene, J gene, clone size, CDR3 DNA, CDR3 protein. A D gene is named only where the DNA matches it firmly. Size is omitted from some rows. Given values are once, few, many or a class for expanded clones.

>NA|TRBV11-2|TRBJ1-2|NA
TGTGCCAGCAGCTCCCTGGGTCTGTATGGCTACACCTTC
CASSSLGLYGYTF
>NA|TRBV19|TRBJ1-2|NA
TGTGCCAGTAGTACAACAGAGAGAGCTAACTATGGCTACACCTTC
CASSTTERANYGYTF
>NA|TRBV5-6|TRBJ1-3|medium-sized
TGTGCCAGCAGCACCGGACTGGGAAACACCATATATTTT
CASSTGLGNTIYF
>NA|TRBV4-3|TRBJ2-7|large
TGCGCCAGCAGCCAAGACGGGGTCGGGAGAGGCGGCGAGCAGTACTTC
CASSQDGVGRGGEQYF
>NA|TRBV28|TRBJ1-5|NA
TGTGCCAGCAGTTTAGCAAGCAGCAATCAGCCCCAGCATTTT
CASSLASSNQPQHF
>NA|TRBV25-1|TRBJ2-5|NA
TGTGCCAGCAGTGAAACAGGGACCCCAAGAGCCCAGTACTTC
CASSETGTPRAQYF
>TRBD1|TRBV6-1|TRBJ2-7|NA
TGTGCCAGCAGTGTGACCGGGACAGACTCCTACGAGCAGTACTTC
CASSVTGTDSYEQYF
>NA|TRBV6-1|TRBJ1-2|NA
TGTGCCAGCAGTGAAGGACTAGGGCGGGGCTACACCTTC
CASSEGLGRGYTF
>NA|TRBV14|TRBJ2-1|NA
TGTGCCAGCAGCCAAGCGGAACTACAGTTCTTC
CASSQAELQFF
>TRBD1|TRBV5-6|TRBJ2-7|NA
TGTGCCAGCAGCATAGCCTCGGGACAGGGCTCCTACGAGCAGTACTTC
CASSIASGQGSYEQYF
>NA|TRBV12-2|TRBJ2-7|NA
TGTGCAAGTCGCTCTGACCCTTTC
CASRSDPF
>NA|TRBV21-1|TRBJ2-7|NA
TGTGCCAGCCGTCTCTCGGGGTTCGACGAGCAGTACTTC
CASRLSGFDEQYF
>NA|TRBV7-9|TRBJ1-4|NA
TGTGCCAGCAGCTTTCGACAGCAAGATCAGGGAAAACTGTTTTTT
CASSFRQQDQGKLFF
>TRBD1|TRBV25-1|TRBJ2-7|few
TGTGCCAGTGGACAGGCCTACGAGCAGTACTTC
CASGQAYEQYF
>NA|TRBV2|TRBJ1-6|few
TGTGCCAGCAGTGATCAGCAGGCCCTCTCACCCCTCCACTTT
CASSDQQALSPLHF
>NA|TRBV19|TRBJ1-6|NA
TGTGCCAGTAGTATTTCATGGGAGAATTCACCCCTCCACTTT
CASSISWENSPLHF
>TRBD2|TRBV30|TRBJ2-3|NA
TGTGCCTGGAGCGGGATAGCGGGAGGAATCGATACGCAGTATTTT
CAWSGIAGGIDTQYF
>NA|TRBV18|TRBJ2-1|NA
TGTGCCAGCTCACCCCCTGAAGTCGTAATTCATGAGCAGTTCTTC
CASSPPEVVIHEQFF
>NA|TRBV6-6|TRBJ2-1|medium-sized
TGTGCCAGCAGCCCTGACCAGTACAATGAGCAGTTCTTC
CASSPDQYNEQFF
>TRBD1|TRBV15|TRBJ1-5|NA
TGTGCCACCAGCAGAGGGCCGGGACAGGGACCGAACAATCAGCCCCAGCATTTT
CATSRGPGQGPNNQPQHF
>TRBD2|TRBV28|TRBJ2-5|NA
TGTGCCAGCAGTTTGGTTGGGTTAGGACTAGCTGGGACCCAGTACTTC
CASSLVGLGLAGTQYF
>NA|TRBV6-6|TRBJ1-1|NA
TGTGCCAGCAGTTACGAGACAGGAAACACTGAAGCTTTCTTT
CASSYETGNTEAFF
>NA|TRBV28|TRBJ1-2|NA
TGTGCCAGCCAAGAAACTGGGGGGGACTATGGCTACACCTTC
CASQETGGDYGYTF
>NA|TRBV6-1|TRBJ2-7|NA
TGTGCCAGCAGTACTGACGGGACCTACGAGCAGTACTTC
CASSTDGTYEQYF
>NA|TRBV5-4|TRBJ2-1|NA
TGTGCCAGCAGCTTGGTGGTCGGGAACAATGAGCAGTTCTTC
CASSLVVGNNEQFF
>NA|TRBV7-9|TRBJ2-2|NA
TGTGCCAGCAGCCCCGGGACGGTCGGGGAGCTGTTTTTT
CASSPGTVGELFF
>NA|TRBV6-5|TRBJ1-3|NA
TGTGCCACTCAGGACATTCGCTCTGGAAACACCATATATTTT
CATQDIRSGNTIYF
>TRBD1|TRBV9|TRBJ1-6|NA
TGTGCCAGCAGCGCCCCCGGGACAGGGTTTGGGACCCTCCACTTT
CASSAPGTGFGTLHF
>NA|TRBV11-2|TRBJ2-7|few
TGTGCCAGCAGTTTTGTGCAAGGGGGCTACGAGCAGTACTTC
CASSFVQGGYEQYF
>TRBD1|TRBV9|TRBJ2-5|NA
TGTGCCAGCAGCGCGGACAGGGGGGTTCAAGAGACCCAGTACTTC
CASSADRGVQETQYF
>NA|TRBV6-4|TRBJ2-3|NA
TGTGCCAGCAGCCCCTCTGCGGGTTCGGCAGATACGCAGTATTTT
CASSPSAGSADTQYF
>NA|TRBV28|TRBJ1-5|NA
TGTGCCAGCAGTTTCGCTTCGTCGAATCAGCCCCAGCATTTT
CASSFASSNQPQHF
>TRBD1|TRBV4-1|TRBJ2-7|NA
TGCGCCAGCAGCCGGGGACAGAGCTCCTACGAGCAGTACTTC
CASSRGQSSYEQYF
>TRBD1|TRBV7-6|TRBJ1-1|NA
TGTGCCAGCAGCTTAAAACCGATAGGGACAGATGAAGCTTTCTTT
CASSLKPIGTDEAFF
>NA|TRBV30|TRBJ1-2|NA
TGTGCCTGGAGTGCCTCCGGGACCAGGGGCTACACCTTC
CAWSASGTRGYTF
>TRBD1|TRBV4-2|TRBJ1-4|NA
TGTGCCAGCAGCCAAGATAACGGGGGACAGGGTAATGAAAAACTGTTTTTT
CASSQDNGGQGNEKLFF
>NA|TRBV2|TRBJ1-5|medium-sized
TGTGCCAGCAACGAGGCCTACAATCAGCCCCAGCATTTT
CASNEAYNQPQHF
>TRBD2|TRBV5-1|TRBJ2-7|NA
TGCGCCAGCAGCCTGCCTAGACTAGCGGGGTTTAACGAGCAGTACTTC
CASSLPRLAGFNEQYF
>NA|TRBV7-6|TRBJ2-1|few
TGTGCCAGCAGCCTCAATCAGGGTGAGCAGTTCTTC
CASSLNQGEQFF
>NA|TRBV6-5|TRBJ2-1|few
TGTGCCAGCAGTGTAAGCGGGCTCTCCTACAATGAGCAGTTCTTC
CASSVSGLSYNEQFF
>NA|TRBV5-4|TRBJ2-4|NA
TGTGCCAGCAGCTTAGGGGGGATAGGCATTCAGTACTTC
CASSLGGIGIQYF
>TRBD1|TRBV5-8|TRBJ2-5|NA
TGTGCCAGCAGCACCTCGCGGTACGGGACAGCTGAAGAGACCCAGTACTTC
CASSTSRYGTAEETQYF
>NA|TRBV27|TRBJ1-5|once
TGTGCCAGCAAGGTGGGGGGGCTTAGCAATCAGCCCCAGCATTTT
CASKVGGLSNQPQHF
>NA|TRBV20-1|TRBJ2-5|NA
TGCAGACCCCCGGAGACCCAGTACTTC
CRPPETQYF
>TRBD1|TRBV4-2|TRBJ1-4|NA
TGTGCCAGCAGCCAAGAGCCGACAGGGGGGCGTAATGAAAAACTGTTTTTT
CASSQEPTGGRNEKLFF
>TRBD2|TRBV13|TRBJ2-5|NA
TGTGCCAGCAGCCGTGGGGGGGAAGAGACCCAGTACTTC
CASSRGGEETQYF
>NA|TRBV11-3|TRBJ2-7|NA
TGTGCCAGCAGCTTCGACCTAAACGAGCAGTACTTC
CASSFDLNEQYF